Below, 22 T cell receptor beta chains from the same sample are listed, as sequenced in a study of beta chain features in type 1 diabetes. Every isolated RNA sample was fully reverse transcribed, so sequencing captured expressed TCRB transcripts. The method was immunoSEQ multiplex PCR; TCRdb's version includes in-frame clones alone and lacks a portion of them. The sample has hundreds of thousands of clones, around 15% seen once. Sequencing was performed on naive CD4+ T cells from blood. These receptor sequences come from a man aged 18 to 29 in good health.

This sequence joins TRBV9 and TRBJ2-2; no clear D. The germline CDR1 and CDR2 sequences are SGDLS and YYNGEE. The CDR3 consists of 16 residues. The germline V and J ends were trimmed by 4 bases and 0 bases, with 13 bases remaining between them. The CDR3 loop is CASSSFERPNTGELFF. The CDR3 region has the DNA TGTGCCAGCAGCTCCTTTGAACGACCGAACACCGGGGAGCTGTTTTTT.

This clone was counted between two and nine times. The V and J genes are TRBV5-4 and TRBJ1-4, with 9 bases fitting TRBD1. V dropped 5 bases and J dropped 3; count of bases not matched to a gene: 5. This CDR3 comprises 15 residues. Germline-derived CDR1 and CDR2 are SGHNT and YYREEE (reference sequence). CDR3: CASSWDREANEKLFF. Written as DNA, the CDR3 is TGTGCCAGCAGTTGGGACAGGGAAGCTAATGAAAAACTGTTTTTT.

The rearrangement joins TRBV25-1 to TRBJ2-1; 7 positions match TRBD1. Looked up from germline, CDR1 is MGHDK and CDR2 is SYGVNS. This CDR3 comprises 15 residues. V shed 2 bases and J 8 bases; nucleotides not matched to a gene: 9. The CDR3 DNA is TGTGCCAGCAGTGAAATGAGGGGGCAGAGTCATGAGCAGTTCTTC. This codes for CASSEMRGQSHEQFF.

In this sample, this clone turned up a few times. J is TRBJ2-3 and V is TRBV2; TRBD1 is a possible D gene (6 bases). V was cut by 5 bases and J by 0 bases, with 12 bases left in between. In germline, CDR1 is SNHLY, CDR2 FYNNEI. This CDR3 has 15 residues. The CDR3, as DNA: TGTGCCAGCAGTCCCCAGGGGATTAGCACAGATACGCAGTATTTT. Encoded protein: CASSPQGISTDTQYF.

The genes are TRBV27 and TRBJ2-1, with 10 nucleotides matching TRBD1. CDR3 length equals 15 residues. Germline CDR1 reads MNHEY; CDR2 reads SMNVEV (reference sequence). V trimming: 3 bases; J trimming: 9 bases; junction bases outside the gene matches: 8. CDR3 nucleotides: TGTGCCAGCAGTTTCGCCGGGACAGGGGCTAGTGAGCAGTTCTTC. Translated: CASSFAGTGASEQFF.

The genes are TRBV7-9 and TRBJ2-1, with TRBD2 matching 8 bases. This CDR3 is built from 15 residues. From germline, CDR1 is SEHNR and CDR2 FQNEAQ (reference sequence). J gave up 3 bases and V 4 bases, and 5 bases lay outside the gene matches. Here the CDR3 DNA reads TGTGCCAGCAGCTCACTAGCGGAAAACTACAATGAGCAGTTCTTC. It codes for CASSSLAENYNEQFF. The full variable domain, in which reference TRBV7-9 and TRBJ2-1 provide the parts outside the CDR3, is DTGVSQNPRHKITKRGQNVTFRCDPISEHNRLYWYRQTLGQGPEFLTYFQNEAQLEKSRLLSDRFSAERPKGSFSTLEIQRTEQGDSAMYLCASSSLAENYNEQFFGPGTRLTVL.

This clone was seen only a few times. CDR3 sequence: CASSFGLVNEKLFF. Here the CDR3 DNA reads TGTGCCAGCAGCTTCGGGTTGGTTAATGAAAAACTGTTTTTT. This chain connects TRBV5-4 to TRBJ1-4; D is ambiguous. Trimming cost V 2 bases and J 4 bases, with 9 bases left between them. Germline CDR1 SGHNT, CDR2 YYREEE (reference sequence). The CDR3 is made up of 14 amino acids. The variable domain in full, completed from reference TRBV5-4 and TRBJ1-4, reads ETGVTQSPTHLIKTRGQQVTLRCSSQSGHNTVSWYQQALGQGPQFIFQYYREEENGRGNFPPRFSGLQFPNYSSELNVNALELDDSALYLCASSFGLVNEKLFFGSGTQLSVL.

This chain connects TRBV2 to TRBJ2-5, with a possible D match to TRBD1 (6 bases). V was cut by 7 bases and J by 2 bases, with 11 bases left in between. Per germline, CDR1 SNHLY and CDR2 FYNNEI. The CDR3 length is 13 residues. The CDR3 here is CASMTGSQETQYF. DNA for the CDR3: TGTGCCAGCATGACAGGATCTCAAGAGACCCAGTACTTC.

A word on this clone: Its ends do not fully match the called genes, so a read error is possible. The V call is TRBV5-4, the J call TRBJ2-3, with TRBD2 as a possible D gene (6 bases). This CDR3 contains 13 residues. CDR1 and CDR2 (germline): SGHNT, YYREEE (reference sequence). The DNA for the CDR3 is TGCGCCAGCAGCCCGGGGGGCACAGATACGCAGTATTTT. This sequence encodes CASSPGGTDTQYF.

This clone has only a few counts. This chain uses TRBV9 with TRBJ2-5; D is unresolved. Germline V gives CDR1 SGDLS, CDR2 YYNGEE. Trimming removed 0 bases at V and 1 base at J, with 7 bases between. The CDR3 contains 14 residues. Written as DNA, the CDR3 is TGTGCCAGCAGCGTAGAGGCCGGCCAAGAGACCCAGTACTTC. This translates into CASSVEAGQETQYF. The full variable domain, completed using reference TRBV9 and TRBJ2-5, is DSGVTQTPKHLITATGQRVTLRCSPRSGDLSVYWYQQSLDQGLQFLIQYYNGEERAKGNILERFSAQQFPDLHSELNLSSLELGDSALYFCASSVEAGQETQYFGPGTRLLVL.

In this sample, this clone turned up a few times. V and J are TRBV5-1 and TRBJ2-5, with D possibly TRBD1 on 5 matching bases. The CDR3 spans 14 residues. The V end lost 4 bases, the J end lost 2 bases, and 12 bases lay between the germline ends. Germline lookup yields CDR1 SGHRS and CDR2 YFSETQ. The CDR3 loop reads CASSPLDSQETQYF. CDR3 in DNA: TGCGCCAGCAGCCCCCTCGACAGTCAAGAGACCCAGTACTTC. Complete variable domain (other parts from reference TRBV5-1 and TRBJ2-5): KAGVTQTPRYLIKTRGQQVTLSCSPISGHRSVSWYQQTPGQGLQFLFEYFSETQRNKGNFPGRFSGRQFSNSRSEMNVSTLELGDSALYLCASSPLDSQETQYFGPGTRLLVL.

In this sample, this clone turned up a few times. The chain combines TRBV6-5 with TRBJ2-1; 9 nucleotides agree with TRBD2. V was pared by 1 base and J by 9 bases, with 4 bases of the junction left unmatched. The germline V gene encodes CDR1 MNHEY and CDR2 SVGAGI. There are 14 residues in the CDR3. CDR3 amino acids: CASSYLAGVSEQFF. For the CDR3, the DNA is TGTGCCAGCAGTTACTTAGCGGGAGTGAGTGAGCAGTTCTTC.

The chain links TRBV28 to TRBJ2-1; TRBD1 aligns across 12 bases. Germline values: CDR1 MDHEN, CDR2 SYDVKM. The CDR3 is 15 amino acids. J lost 7 bases, V lost 5 bases, and 6 bases had no gene match. CDR3 loop: CASSRDRGPGNEQFF. In DNA form, the CDR3 reads TGTGCCAGCAGTCGGGACAGGGGGCCGGGTAATGAGCAGTTCTTC.

This clone was detected only a few times. J is TRBJ1-1 and V is TRBV9, with D possibly TRBD1 on 5 matching bases. V lost 0 bases to trimming and J lost 3 bases, with 12 bases between them. CDR3 size: 15 residues. Looked up from germline, CDR1 is SGDLS and CDR2 is YYNGEE. DNA for the CDR3: TGTGCCAGCAGCGTAGCCCCAGGGACGCACACTGAAGCTTTCTTT. Protein sequence: CASSVAPGTHTEAFF. Full variable domain (rest looked up from reference TRBV9 and TRBJ1-1): DSGVTQTPKHLITATGQRVTLRCSPRSGDLSVYWYQQSLDQGLQFLIQYYNGEERAKGNILERFSAQQFPDLHSELNLSSLELGDSALYFCASSVAPGTHTEAFFGQGTRLTVV.

Concerning this clone itself: Distinct nucleotide sequences in the sample also encode this CDR3. V usage is TRBV4-1 and J usage is TRBJ2-7, with 9 nucleotides matching TRBD1. CDR1 MGHRA and CDR2 YSYEKL come from the germline V gene. The V gene end was trimmed by 4 bases and the J gene end by 4 bases; junction bases not matched to a gene: 5. This CDR3 spans 14 amino acids. DNA for the CDR3: TGCGCCAGCAGCCTCGGACAGGGGTCTTACGAGCAGTACTTC. Protein: CASSLGQGSYEQYF.

The V call is TRBV27, the J call TRBJ1-2; TRBD1 matches 7 bases. Germline trimming cut 0 bases from V and 3 bases from J; bases unmatched to any gene: 13. Germline V gene lookup returns CDR1 MNHEY and CDR2 SMNVEV (reference sequence). The CDR3 runs to 18 residues. CDR3 amino acids: CASSLSNRVTGAHYGYTF. The CDR3 region has the DNA TGTGCCAGCAGTTTATCCAATCGGGTCACAGGGGCCCACTATGGCTACACCTTC.

The sample holds a few counts of this clone. Other DNA sequences from this sample encode an identical CDR3 as well. The rearrangement uses TRBV5-1 and TRBJ2-3; D could derive from TRBD1 or TRBD2 (6 bases each). This CDR3 region has 14 residues. CDR1 and CDR2 from the germline V gene are SGHRS and YFSETQ. V lost 2 bases and J lost 2, with 9 bases in between. DNA of the CDR3: TGCGCCAGCAGCTTAGGGGGGACCACAGATACGCAGTATTTT. It translates to CASSLGGTTDTQYF.

This clone was observed a few times. J is TRBJ2-7 and V is TRBV28; tentatively, D is TRBD1 or TRBD2 (5 bases each). The germline V gene encodes CDR1 MDHEN and CDR2 SYDVKM. The CDR3 spans 16 residues. Trimming cost V 3 bases and J 2 bases, with 17 bases left between them. CDR3 sequence reads: CASSFLGGKGPYEQYF. CDR3 nucleotide sequence: TGTGCCAGCAGTTTTTTAGGTGGGAAGGGACCCTACGAGCAGTACTTC.

In the case of this clone: A read error may produce the germline difference seen at one junction end. The rearrangement uses TRBV27 and TRBJ2-7, with 7 bases that match TRBD1. The CDR3 is made up of 11 amino acids. The germline V gene encodes CDR1 MNHEY and CDR2 SMNVEV (reference sequence). The CDR3 sequence: CASSLWGQLHF. The CDR3 DNA reads as TGTGCCAGCAGTTTATGGGGACAGCTCCACTTC.

V gene TRBV11-2 combines with J gene TRBJ2-7, with 7 bases lining up with TRBD1. Germline CDR1 SGHAT, CDR2 FQNNGV. CDR3 length: 15 residues. The J segment lost 0 bases and the V segment lost 3 bases, leaving 5 bases of the junction unmatched. The CDR3 sequence: CASSFTGVSSYEQYF. DNA for the CDR3: TGTGCCAGCAGCTTTACAGGGGTCAGCTCCTACGAGCAGTACTTC. The full variable domain, rest sourced from reference TRBV11-2 and TRBJ2-7, is EAGVAQSPRYKIIEKRQSVAFWCNPISGHATLYWYQQILGQGPKLLIQFQNNGVVDDSQLPKDRFSAERLKGVDSTLKIQPAKLEDSAVYLCASSFTGVSSYEQYFGPGTRLTVT.

This clone has more than one count but fewer than ten. The chain links TRBV11-2 to TRBJ2-7; 7 bases line up with TRBD2. The V gene end was trimmed by 1 base and the J gene end by 2 bases; junction bases not matched to a gene: 8. The CDR3 sequence is 16 residues long. Looked up from germline, CDR1 is SGHAT and CDR2 is FQNNGV. This CDR3 is CASSLGWGGFPYEQYF. CDR3 nucleotide sequence: TGTGCCAGCAGCTTAGGCTGGGGGGGGTTTCCCTACGAGCAGTACTTC.

This clone occurred a few times. One junction end disagrees with the germline gene, perhaps due to a read error. This chain connects TRBV7-9 to TRBJ1-2, with a tentative D call TRBD1 (6 bases). Germline CDR1 SEHNR, CDR2 FQNEAQ (reference sequence). The CDR3 covers 13 residues. In nucleotides, the CDR3 is TGTGCCAGCAGCTTAGCCGTGGGGGCAGGAGGTTCCTTC. This codes for CASSLAVGAGGSF.